This note documents a single T cell receptor beta chain sequence. The data were taken from a study of shared clonotypes between healthy human individuals. V lost 6 bases to trimming and J lost 0 bases, with 9 bases between them. The germline gives CDR1 KGHSH, CDR2 LQKENI. The CDR3 runs to 15 residues. Produced via immunoSEQ multiplex PCR; TCRdb's table is partial and in-frame only. The profile covers about 1 million clones, with under 80% appearing a single time and approximately 1.5% taken by the ten largest. The chain couples TRBV18 to TRBJ2-6, with TRBD1 as a possible D gene (6 bases). The sequence was collected from a man between 18 and 35 years old in good health. The sample consisted of memory CD4+ T cells sorted from blood. The subset here: CD45RA-negative fraction. CDR3 in amino acids: CASSTGSSGANVLTF. The CDR3 region has the DNA TGTGCCAGCTCCACAGGGAGCTCTGGGGCCAACGTCCTGACTTTC.